This T cell receptor (beta chain) is from a study of blood T cell repertoires in COVID-19. As for the study in general: Sites in the United States, Italy and Spain provided acute and convalescent COVID-19 samples.

CDR1 and CDR2 from the germline V gene are SGHNT and YYREEE (reference sequence). The CDR3 runs 14 residues. J gave up 3 bases and V 4 bases, and 6 bases lay outside the gene matches. In the authors' workflow: Reference gene primer amplification gave nucleated cell count estimates. Here immunoSEQ multiplex PCR was the method, and the copy in TCRdb shows in-frame clones only, minus some. The V and J calls and clone size are taken from that table; D and trimming were inferred from the DNA. The sample holds over 55,000 clones, 82% seen once. The V and J genes are TRBV5-4 and TRBJ2-7, with 8 bases lining up with TRBD1. The sequenced sample consisted of peripheral blood. This TCR was sampled from a woman aged 60-75 years with acute or convalescent COVID-19. The CDR3 loop is CASSPEGQDYEQYF. The CDR3 DNA sequence: TGTGCCAGCAGCCCGGAGGGACAGGACTACGAGCAGTACTTC. The full variable domain, with the rest looked up from reference TRBV5-4 and TRBJ2-7, is ETGVTQSPTHLIKTRGQQVTLRCSSQSGHNTVSWYQQALGQGPQFIFQYYREEENGRGNFPPRFSGLQFPNYSSELNVNALELDDSALYLCASSPEGQDYEQYFGPGTRLTVT.